This TCR beta chain was identified in a study of T cell responses to AZD1222 COVID-19 vaccine. In germline, CDR1 is MNHEY, CDR2 SMNVEV (reference sequence). The CDR3 sequence is 15 residues long. Trimming took off 0 bases at V and 1 base at J, with 9 bases between the two ends. Libraries were prepared by immunoSEQ multiplex PCR; TCRdb keeps only in-frame clonotypes and omits some of them. In the table there are some 150,000 clones, around 90% of which are singletons. Findings and limits, study-wide: Following two doses of AZD1222, Spike-specific TCR breadth and depth rose.

About this clone itself: Antigen specificity is unknown.

The source material was peripheral blood, sampled 28 days after the second AZD1222 dose. The source is an adult who received the AZD1222 COVID-19 vaccine. The rearrangement uses TRBV27 and TRBJ1-1; possible D gene TRBD1, 6 bases. This CDR3 is CASSLSRGQNTEAFF. In DNA form, the CDR3 reads TGTGCCAGCAGTTTATCACGGGGGCAGAACACTGAAGCTTTCTTT.